This T cell receptor beta chain comes out of a study of cytomegalovirus exposure and HLA in healthy donors. The study, taken as a whole, reports: In vitro, three CMV-associated chains proved specific for CMV antigens. TCR beta chains associated with HLA were, in a later analysis, more clonally expanded than equally common others.

On this clone itself: Its antigen is currently unknown.

Researchers ran the PCR with 60 Vbeta and 13 Jbeta primers. Profiling relied on immunoSEQ multiplex PCR, and the TCRdb table lists in-frame clones only, not all of them. The sample lists 95,000 to 100,000 clones; roughly three quarters were seen once. This receptor was obtained from a female donor in good health and CMV-seronegative. Sequenced input: PBMCs.

The chain's CDR3 is CASSTGQGDTEAFF. The CDR3 region has the DNA TGTGCCAGCAGCACAGGACAGGGGGATACTGAAGCTTTCTTT. The chain employs TRBV6-5 and TRBJ1-1, with 10 bases matching TRBD1. Germline CDR1 reads MNHEY; CDR2 reads SVGAGI. The CDR3 sequence is 14 residues long. V gave up 6 bases and J gave up 5 bases; unmatched junction bases: 6.